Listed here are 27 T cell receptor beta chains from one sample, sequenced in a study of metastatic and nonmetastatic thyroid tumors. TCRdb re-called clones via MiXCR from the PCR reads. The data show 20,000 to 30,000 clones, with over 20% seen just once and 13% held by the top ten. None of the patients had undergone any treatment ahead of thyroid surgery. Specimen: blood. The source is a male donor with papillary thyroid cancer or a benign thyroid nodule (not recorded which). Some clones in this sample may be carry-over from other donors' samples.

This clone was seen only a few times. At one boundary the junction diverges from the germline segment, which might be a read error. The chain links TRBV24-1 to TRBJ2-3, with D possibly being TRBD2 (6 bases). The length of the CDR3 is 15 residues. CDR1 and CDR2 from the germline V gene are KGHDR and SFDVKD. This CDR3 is CATSDPGTPSYTQYF. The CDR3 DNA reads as TGCGCCACCAGTGACCCCGGGACTCCAAGCTATACGCAGTATTTT.

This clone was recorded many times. This chain's CDR3 is CASSLRRAATDTQYF. The CDR3, as DNA: TGTGCCAGCAGCTTAAGGCGAGCGGCCACAGATACGCAGTATTTT. The chain employs TRBV7-6 and TRBJ2-3; the D gene is possibly TRBD2 (5 bases). CDR1 is SGHVS, CDR2 FNYEAQ, per germline. This CDR3 has 15 residues. V was shortened by 2 bases and J by 2 bases, with 11 bases between the two germline ends. Full variable domain (remainder filled in from reference TRBV7-6 and TRBJ2-3): GAGVSQSPRYKVTKRGQDVALRCDPISGHVSLYWYRQALGQGPEFLTYFNYEAQQDKSGLPNDRFSAERPEGSISTLTIQRTEQRDSAMYRCASSLRRAATDTQYFGPGTRLTVL.

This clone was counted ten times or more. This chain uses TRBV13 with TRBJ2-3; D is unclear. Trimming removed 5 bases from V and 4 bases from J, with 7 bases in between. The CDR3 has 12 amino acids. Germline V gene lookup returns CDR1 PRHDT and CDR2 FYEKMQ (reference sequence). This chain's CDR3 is CASSPLADTQYF. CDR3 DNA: TGTGCCAGCAGCCCCCTAGCAGATACGCAGTATTTT.

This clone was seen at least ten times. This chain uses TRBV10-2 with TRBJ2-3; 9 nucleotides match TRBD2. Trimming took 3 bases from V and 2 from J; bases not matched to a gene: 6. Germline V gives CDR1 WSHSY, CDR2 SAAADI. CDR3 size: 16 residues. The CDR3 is CASSDYLAGITDTQYF. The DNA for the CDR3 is TGCGCCAGCAGTGACTATCTAGCGGGGATCACAGATACGCAGTATTTT.

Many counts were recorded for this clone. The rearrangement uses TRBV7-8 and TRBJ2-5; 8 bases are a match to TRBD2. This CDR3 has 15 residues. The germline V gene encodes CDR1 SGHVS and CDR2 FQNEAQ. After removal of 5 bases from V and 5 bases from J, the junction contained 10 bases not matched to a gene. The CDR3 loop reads CASSRGGSPYETQYF. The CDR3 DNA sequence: TGTGCCAGCAGCCGGGGGGGGTCCCCCTACGAGACCCAGTACTTC.

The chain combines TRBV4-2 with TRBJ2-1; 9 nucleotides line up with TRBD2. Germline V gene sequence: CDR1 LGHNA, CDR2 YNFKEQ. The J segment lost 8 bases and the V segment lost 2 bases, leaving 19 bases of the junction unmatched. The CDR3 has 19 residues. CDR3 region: CASSQRRAGGGADNDEQFF. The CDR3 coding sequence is TGTGCCAGCAGCCAAAGGCGGGCTGGCGGGGGGGCCGATAATGATGAGCAGTTCTTC.

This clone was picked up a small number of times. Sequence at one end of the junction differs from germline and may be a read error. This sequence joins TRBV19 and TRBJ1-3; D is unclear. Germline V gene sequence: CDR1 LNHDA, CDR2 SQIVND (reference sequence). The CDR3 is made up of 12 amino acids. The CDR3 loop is CASLESGNTIYF. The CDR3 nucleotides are TGTGCCAGTCTGGAATCTGGAAACACAATATATTTT.

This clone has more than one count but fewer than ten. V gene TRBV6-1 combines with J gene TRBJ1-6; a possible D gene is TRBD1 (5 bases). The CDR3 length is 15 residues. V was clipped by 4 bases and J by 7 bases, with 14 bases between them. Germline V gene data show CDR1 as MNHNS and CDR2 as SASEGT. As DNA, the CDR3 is TGTGCCAGCAGTGTCACGGTAGGGACCAATTCACCCCTCCACTTT. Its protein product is CASSVTVGTNSPLHF.

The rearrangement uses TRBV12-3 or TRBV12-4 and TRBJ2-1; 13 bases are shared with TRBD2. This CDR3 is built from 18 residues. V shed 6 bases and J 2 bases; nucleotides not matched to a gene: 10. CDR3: CASRSTSGRSVTYNEQFF. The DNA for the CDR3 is TGTGCCAGCAGATCGACTAGCGGGAGGAGCGTGACCTACAATGAGCAGTTCTTC.

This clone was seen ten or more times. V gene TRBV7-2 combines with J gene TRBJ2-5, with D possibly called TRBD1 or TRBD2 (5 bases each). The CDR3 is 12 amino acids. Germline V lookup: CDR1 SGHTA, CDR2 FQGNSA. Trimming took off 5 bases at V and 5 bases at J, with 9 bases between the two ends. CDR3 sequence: CASSQGGETQYF. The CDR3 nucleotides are TGTGCCAGCAGCCAGGGCGGGGAGACCCAGTACTTC.

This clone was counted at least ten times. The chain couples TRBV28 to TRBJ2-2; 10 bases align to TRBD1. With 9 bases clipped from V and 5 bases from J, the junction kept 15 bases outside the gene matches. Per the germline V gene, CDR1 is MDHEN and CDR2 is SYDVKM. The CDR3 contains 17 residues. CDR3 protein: CASQIPRGQGKTGELFF. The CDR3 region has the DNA TGTGCCAGTCAAATACCCCGGGGACAGGGGAAGACCGGGGAGCTGTTTTTT.

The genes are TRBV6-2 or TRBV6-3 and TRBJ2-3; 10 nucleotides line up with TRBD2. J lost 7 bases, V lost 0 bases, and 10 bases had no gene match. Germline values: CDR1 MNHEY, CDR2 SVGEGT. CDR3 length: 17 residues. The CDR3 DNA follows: TGTGCCAGCAGTTACTCGGAAGCGGGAGGGATTACATATACGCAGTATTTT. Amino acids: CASSYSEAGGITYTQYF.

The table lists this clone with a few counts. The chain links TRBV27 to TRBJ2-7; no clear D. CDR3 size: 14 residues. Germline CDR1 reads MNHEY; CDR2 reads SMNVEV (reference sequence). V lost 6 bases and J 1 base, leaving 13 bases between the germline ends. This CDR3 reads CASRPKLRSYEQYF. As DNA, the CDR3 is TGTGCCAGCAGGCCGAAGTTGCGGTCCTACGAGCAGTACTTC.

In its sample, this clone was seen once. The CDR3: CSANGGYEQYF. DNA for the CDR3: TGCAGTGCTAACGGGGGGTACGAGCAGTACTTC. The V and J genes are TRBV20-1 and TRBJ2-7; 7 bases map to TRBD2. Germline V CDR1 and CDR2: DFQATT, SNEGSKA (reference sequence). Trimming took 4 bases from V and 4 from J; bases not matched to a gene: 1. CDR3 length: 11 residues.

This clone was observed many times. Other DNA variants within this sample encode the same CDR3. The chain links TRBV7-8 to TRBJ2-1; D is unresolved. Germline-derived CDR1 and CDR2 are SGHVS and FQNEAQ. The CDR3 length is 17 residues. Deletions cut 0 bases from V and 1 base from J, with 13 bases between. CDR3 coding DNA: TGTGCCAGCAGCTTAGCGGTTTCAGTATATTCCTACAATGAGCAGTTCTTC. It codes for CASSLAVSVYSYNEQFF.

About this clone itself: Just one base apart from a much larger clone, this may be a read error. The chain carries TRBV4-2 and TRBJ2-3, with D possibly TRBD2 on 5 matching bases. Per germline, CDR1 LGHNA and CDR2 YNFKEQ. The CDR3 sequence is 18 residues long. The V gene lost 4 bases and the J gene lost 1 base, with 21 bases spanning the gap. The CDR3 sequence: CASSPQVYEGRGTDTQYF. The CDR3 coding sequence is TGTGCCAGCAGCCCCCAAGTGTATGAGGGAAGGGGCACAGATACGCAGTATTTT.

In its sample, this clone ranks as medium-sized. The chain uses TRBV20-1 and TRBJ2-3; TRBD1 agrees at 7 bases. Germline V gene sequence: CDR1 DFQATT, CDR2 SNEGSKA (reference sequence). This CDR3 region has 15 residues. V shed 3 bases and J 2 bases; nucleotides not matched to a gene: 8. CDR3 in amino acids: CSASPRGKNTDTQYF. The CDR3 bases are TGCAGTGCTAGCCCCAGGGGGAAGAACACAGATACGCAGTATTTT.

The CDR3, as DNA: TGTGCCAGCAGCCAAGGATTACAGATTGGCTACACCTTC. This codes for CASSQGLQIGYTF. This chain links TRBV7-2 with TRBJ1-2; D gene ambiguous. Deletions cut 5 bases from V and 7 bases from J, with 14 bases between. The CDR3 is 13 residues long. Germline values: CDR1 SGHTA, CDR2 FQGNSA.

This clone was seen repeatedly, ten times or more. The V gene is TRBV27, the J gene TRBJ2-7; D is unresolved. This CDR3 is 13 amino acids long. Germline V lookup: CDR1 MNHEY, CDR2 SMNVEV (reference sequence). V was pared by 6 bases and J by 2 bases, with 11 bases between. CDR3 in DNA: TGTGCCAGCAGGCCTACTGGACCCTACGAGCAGTACTTC. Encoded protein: CASRPTGPYEQYF.

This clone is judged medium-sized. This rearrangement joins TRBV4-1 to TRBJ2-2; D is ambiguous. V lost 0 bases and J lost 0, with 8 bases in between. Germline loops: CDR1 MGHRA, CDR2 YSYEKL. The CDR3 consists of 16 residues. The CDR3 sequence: CASSQDRWTNTGELFF. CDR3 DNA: TGCGCCAGCAGCCAAGATCGATGGACGAACACCGGGGAGCTGTTTTTT.

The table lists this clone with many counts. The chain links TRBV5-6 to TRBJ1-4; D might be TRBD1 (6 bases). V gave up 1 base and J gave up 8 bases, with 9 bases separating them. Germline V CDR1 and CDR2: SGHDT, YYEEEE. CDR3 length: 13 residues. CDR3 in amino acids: CASSLTGYEKLFF. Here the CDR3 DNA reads TGTGCCAGCAGCTTGACAGGGTACGAAAAACTGTTTTTT.

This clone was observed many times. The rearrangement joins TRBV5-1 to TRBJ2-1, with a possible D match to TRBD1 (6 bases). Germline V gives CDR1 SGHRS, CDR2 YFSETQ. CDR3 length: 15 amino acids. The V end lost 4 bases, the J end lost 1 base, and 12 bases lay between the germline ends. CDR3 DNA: TGCGCCAGCAGCGACCCAGGGGTGTCCTACAATGAGCAGTTCTTC. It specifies CASSDPGVSYNEQFF.

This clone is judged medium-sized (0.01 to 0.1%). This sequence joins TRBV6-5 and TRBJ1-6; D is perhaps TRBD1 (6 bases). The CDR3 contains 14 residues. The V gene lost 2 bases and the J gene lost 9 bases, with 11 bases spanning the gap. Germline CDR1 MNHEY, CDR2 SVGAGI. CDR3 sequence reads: CASSYGDTSSPLHF. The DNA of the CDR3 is TGTGCCAGCAGTTACGGGGACACAAGTTCACCCCTCCACTTT.

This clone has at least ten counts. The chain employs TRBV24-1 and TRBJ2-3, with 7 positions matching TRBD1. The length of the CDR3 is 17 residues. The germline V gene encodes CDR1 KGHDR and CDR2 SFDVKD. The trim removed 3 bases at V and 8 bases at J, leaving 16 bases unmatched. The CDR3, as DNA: TGTGCCACCAGTGATCGAATAGGGGACAGCTCTTTGGGTACGCAGTATTTT. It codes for CATSDRIGDSSLGTQYF.

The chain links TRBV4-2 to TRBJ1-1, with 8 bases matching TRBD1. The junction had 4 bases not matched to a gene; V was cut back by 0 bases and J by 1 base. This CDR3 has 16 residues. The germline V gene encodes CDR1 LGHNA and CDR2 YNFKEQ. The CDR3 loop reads CASSQDLGTGNTEAFF. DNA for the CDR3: TGTGCCAGCAGCCAAGATCTGGGGACAGGGAACACTGAAGCTTTCTTT.

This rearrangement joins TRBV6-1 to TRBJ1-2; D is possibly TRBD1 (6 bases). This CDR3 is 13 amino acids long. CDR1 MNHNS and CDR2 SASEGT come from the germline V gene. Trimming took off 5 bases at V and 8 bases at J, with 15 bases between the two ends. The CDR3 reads CASSQIPGEGYTF. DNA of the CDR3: TGTGCCAGCAGTCAGATCCCAGGGGAAGGCTACACCTTC.

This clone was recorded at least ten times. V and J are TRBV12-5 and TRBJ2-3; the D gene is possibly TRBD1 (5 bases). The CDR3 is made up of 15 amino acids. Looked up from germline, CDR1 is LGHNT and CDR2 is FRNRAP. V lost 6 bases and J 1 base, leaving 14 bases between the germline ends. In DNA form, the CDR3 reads TGTGCTAGTGGACAGGTGGAACGCGGCACAGATACGCAGTATTTT. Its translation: CASGQVERGTDTQYF.